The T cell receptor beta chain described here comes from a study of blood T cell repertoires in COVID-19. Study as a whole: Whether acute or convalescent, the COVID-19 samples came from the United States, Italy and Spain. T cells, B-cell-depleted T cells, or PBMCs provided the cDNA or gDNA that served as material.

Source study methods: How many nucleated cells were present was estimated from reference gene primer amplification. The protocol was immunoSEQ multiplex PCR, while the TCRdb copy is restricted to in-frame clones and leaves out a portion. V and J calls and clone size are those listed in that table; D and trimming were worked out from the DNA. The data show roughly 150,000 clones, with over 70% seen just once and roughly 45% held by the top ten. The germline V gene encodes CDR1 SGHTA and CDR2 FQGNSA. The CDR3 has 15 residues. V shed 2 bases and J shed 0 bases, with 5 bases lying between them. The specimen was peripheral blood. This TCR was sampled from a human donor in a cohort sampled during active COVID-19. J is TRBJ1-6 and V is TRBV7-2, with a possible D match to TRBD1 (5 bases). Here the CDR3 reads CASSLQGSYNSPLHF. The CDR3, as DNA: TGTGCCAGCAGCTTACAGGGCTCCTATAATTCACCCCTCCACTTT. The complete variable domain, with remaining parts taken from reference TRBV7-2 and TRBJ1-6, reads GAGVSQSPSNKVTEKGKDVELRCDPISGHTALYWYRQSLGQGLEFLIYFQGNSAPDKSGLPSDRFSAERTGGSVSTLTIQRTQQEDSAVYLCASSLQGSYNSPLHFGNGTRLTVT.